This T cell receptor (beta chain) was captured by sequencing in a study of CXCR3-negative and CXCR3-positive naive CD8 T cells. Overall study findings and caveats: Diversity was high in both naive subsets and much lower in memory cells.

CDR3 size: 13 residues. As regards this clonotype: Its antigen is not identified.

The TRB cDNA libraries were prepared by 5' RACE with UMI labels. Reanalyzing the 5' RACE reads, TCRdb keeps one entry per CDR3 protein, without DNA. The table gives approximately 41,000 distinct CDR3 sequences; the top ten clones make up 13% to 15% of it. The sequenced material came from memory CD8+ T cells from blood. The origin of this receptor is a human donor in good health. Some clones in this sample may be carry-over from other donors' samples. This chain joins TRBV12-3 or TRBV12-4 and TRBJ2-7. CDR3 residues: CASSLTSSYEQYF.